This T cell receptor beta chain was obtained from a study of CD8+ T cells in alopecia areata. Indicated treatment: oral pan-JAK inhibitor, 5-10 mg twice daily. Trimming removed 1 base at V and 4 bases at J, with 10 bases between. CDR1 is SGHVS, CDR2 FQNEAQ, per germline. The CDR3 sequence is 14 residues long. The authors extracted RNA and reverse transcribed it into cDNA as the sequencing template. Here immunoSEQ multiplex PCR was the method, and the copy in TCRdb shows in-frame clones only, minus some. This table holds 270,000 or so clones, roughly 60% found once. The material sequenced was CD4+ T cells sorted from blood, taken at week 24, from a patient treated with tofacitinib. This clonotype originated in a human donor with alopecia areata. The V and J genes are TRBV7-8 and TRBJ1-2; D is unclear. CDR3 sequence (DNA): TGTGCCAGCAGCTTAGACGTGTTGTTCTATGGCTACACCTTC. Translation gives CASSLDVLFYGYTF. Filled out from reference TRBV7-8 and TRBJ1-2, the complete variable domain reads GAGVSQSPRYKVAKRGQDVALRCDPISGHVSLFWYQQALGQGPEFLTYFQNEAQLDKSGLPSDRFFAERPEGSVSTLKIQRTQQEDSAVYLCASSLDVLFYGYTFGSGTRLTVV.